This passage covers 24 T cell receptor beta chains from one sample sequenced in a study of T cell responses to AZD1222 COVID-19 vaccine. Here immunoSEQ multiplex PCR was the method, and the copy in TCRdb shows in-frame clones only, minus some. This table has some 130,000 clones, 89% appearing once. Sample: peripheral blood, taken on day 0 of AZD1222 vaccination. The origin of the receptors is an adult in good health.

CDR3 nucleotide sequence: TGTGCCAGTAGTATGTTGACCTCCTGGCTCGGTGGCTACACCTTC. Amino acid sequence: CASSMLTSWLGGYTF. The genes are TRBV19 and TRBJ1-2; D uncertain. CDR3 length: 15 residues. Trimming cost V 3 bases and J 7 bases, with 18 bases left between them. CDR1 is LNHDA and CDR2 is SQIVND in the germline V gene (reference sequence). Variable domain in full (rest from reference TRBV19 and TRBJ1-2): DGGITQSPKYLFRKEGQNVTLSCEQNLNHDAMYWYRQDPGQGLRLIYYSQIVNDFQKGDIAEGYSVSREKKESFPLTVTSAQKNPTAFYLCASSMLTSWLGGYTFGSGTRLTVV.

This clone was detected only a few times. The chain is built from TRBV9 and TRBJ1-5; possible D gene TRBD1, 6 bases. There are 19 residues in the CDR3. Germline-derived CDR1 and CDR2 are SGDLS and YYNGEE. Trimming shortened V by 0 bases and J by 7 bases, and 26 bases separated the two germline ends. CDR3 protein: CASSVVPTGGQSHKQPQHF. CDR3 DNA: TGTGCCAGCAGCGTAGTTCCAACAGGCGGACAGTCCCACAAGCAGCCCCAGCATTTT.

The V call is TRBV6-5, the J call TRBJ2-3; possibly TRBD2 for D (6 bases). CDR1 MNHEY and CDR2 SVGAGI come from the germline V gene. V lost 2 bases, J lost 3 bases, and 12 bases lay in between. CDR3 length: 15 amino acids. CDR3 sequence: CASSYGGVVTDTQYF. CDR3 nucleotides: TGTGCCAGCAGTTACGGAGGGGTAGTTACAGATACGCAGTATTTT.

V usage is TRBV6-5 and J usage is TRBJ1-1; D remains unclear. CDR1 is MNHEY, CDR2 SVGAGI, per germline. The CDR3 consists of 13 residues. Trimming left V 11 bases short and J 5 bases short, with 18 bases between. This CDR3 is CAVQMTPGTEAFF. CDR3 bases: TGTGCCGTACAGATGACGCCCGGAACTGAAGCTTTCTTT.

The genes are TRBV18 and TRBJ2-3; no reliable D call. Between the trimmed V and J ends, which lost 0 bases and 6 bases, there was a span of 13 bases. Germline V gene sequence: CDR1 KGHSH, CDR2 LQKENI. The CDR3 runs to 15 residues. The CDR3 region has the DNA TGTGCCAGCTCACCACCACGGCTTTCTTCTGATACGCAGTATTTT. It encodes CASSPPRLSSDTQYF.

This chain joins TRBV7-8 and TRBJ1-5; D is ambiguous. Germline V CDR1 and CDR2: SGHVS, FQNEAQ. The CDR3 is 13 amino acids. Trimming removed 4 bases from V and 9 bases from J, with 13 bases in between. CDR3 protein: CASSSRPGGPQHF. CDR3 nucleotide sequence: TGTGCCAGCAGCTCCAGACCCGGTGGGCCCCAGCATTTT.

CDR3 DNA sequence: TGCGCCAGCAGCCAAGATCGGAGGGCCACCGGGGAGCTGTTTTTT. It is translated as CASSQDRRATGELFF. The V call is TRBV4-1, the J call TRBJ2-2; the D gene is possibly TRBD2 (6 bases). Trimming left V 0 bases short and J 4 bases short, with 9 bases between. This CDR3 has 15 residues. The germline gives CDR1 MGHRA, CDR2 YSYEKL.

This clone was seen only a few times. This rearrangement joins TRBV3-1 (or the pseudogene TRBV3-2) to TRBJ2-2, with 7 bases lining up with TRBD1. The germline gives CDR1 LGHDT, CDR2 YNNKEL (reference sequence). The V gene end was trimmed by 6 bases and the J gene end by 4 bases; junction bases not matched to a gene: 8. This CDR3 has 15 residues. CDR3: CASSSGQRFTGELFF. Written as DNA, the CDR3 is TGTGCCAGCAGTTCGGGACAGCGGTTCACCGGGGAGCTGTTTTTT.

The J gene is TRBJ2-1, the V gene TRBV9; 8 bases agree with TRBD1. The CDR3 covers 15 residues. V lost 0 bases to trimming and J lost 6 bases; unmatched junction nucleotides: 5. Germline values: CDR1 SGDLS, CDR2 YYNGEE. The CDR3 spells CASSVAGRGPNEQFF. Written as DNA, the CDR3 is TGTGCCAGCAGCGTAGCGGGCAGGGGGCCCAATGAGCAGTTCTTC.

Here the CDR3 reads CASSLGTGTDTQYF. CDR3 DNA sequence: TGTGCCAGCAGCTTGGGGACAGGGACCGATACGCAGTATTTT. The chain uses TRBV5-8 and TRBJ2-3; 8 nucleotides match TRBD1. Germline V gene data show CDR1 as SGHTS and CDR2 as YDEGEE. V was clipped by 0 bases and J by 6 bases; unmatched bases: 3. The CDR3 contains 14 residues.

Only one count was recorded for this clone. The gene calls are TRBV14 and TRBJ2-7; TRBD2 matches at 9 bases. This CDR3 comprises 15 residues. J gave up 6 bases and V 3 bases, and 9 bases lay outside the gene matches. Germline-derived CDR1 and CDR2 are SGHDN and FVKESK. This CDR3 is CASSQRGGLGPEQYF. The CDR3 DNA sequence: TGTGCCAGCAGCCAGCGGGGGGGGCTCGGACCCGAGCAGTACTTC.

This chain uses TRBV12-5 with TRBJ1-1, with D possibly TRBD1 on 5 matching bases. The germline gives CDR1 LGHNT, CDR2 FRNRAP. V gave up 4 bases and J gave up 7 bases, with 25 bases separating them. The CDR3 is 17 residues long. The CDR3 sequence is CASGWMGEAARRGEAFF. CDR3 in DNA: TGTGCTAGTGGTTGGATGGGAGAGGCAGCCAGGAGGGGTGAAGCTTTCTTT.

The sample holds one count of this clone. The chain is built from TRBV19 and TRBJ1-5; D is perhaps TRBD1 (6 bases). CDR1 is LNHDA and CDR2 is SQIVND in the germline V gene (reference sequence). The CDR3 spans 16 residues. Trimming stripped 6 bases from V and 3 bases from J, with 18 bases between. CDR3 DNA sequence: TGTGCCAGTAGCAGAAGGACAGAAACTTTCAATCAGCCCCAGCATTTT. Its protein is CASSRRTETFNQPQHF.

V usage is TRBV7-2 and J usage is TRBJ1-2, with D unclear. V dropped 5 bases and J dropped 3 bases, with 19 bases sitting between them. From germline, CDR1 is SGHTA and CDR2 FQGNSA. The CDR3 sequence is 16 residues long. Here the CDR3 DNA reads TGTGCCAGCAGCCCTACGACCAGAATTGAATACTATGGCTACACCTTC. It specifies CASSPTTRIEYYGYTF.

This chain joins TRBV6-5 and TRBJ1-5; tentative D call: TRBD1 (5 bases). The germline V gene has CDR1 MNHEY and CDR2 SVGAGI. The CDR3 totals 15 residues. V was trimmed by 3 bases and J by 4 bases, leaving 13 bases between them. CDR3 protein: CASSYMTERNQPQHF. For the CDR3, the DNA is TGTGCCAGCAGTTATATGACAGAAAGGAATCAGCCCCAGCATTTT.

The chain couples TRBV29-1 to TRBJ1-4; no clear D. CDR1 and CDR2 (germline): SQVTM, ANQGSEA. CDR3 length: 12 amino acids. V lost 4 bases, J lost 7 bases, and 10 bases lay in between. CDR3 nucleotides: TGCAGCGTTGGTACAGACCGTGAAAAACTGTTTTTT. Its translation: CSVGTDREKLFF.

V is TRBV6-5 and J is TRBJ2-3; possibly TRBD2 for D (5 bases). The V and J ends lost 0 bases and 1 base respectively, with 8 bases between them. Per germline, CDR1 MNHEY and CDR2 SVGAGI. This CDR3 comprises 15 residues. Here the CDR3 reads CASSYSGKGTDTQYF. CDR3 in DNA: TGTGCCAGCAGTTACTCCGGGAAGGGCACAGATACGCAGTATTTT.

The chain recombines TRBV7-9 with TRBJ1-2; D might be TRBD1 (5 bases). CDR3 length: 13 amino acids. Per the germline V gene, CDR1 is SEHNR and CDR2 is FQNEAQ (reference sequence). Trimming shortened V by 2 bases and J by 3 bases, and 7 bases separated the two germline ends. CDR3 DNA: TGTGCCAGCAGCTTAATGGGGGACTATGGCTACACCTTC. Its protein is CASSLMGDYGYTF.

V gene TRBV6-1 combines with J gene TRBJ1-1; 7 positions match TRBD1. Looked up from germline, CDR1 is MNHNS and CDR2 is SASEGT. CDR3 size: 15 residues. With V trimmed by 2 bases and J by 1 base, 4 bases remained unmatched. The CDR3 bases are TGTGCCAGCAGTGAAACATGGACAGGGAACACTGAAGCTTTCTTT. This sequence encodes CASSETWTGNTEAFF.

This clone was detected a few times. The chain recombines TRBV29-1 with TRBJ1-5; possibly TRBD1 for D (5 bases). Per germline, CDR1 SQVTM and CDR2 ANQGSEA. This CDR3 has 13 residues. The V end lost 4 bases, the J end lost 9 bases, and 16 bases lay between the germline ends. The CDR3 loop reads CSVGLGRDGPQHF. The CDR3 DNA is TGCAGCGTTGGGTTAGGCAGGGACGGGCCCCAGCATTTT.

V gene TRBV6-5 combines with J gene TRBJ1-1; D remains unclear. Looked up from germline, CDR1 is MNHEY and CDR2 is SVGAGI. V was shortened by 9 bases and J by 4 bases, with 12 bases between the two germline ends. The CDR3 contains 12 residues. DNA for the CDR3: TGTGCCAGTTCAAGGGAAGGCACTGAAGCTTTCTTT. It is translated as CASSREGTEAFF.

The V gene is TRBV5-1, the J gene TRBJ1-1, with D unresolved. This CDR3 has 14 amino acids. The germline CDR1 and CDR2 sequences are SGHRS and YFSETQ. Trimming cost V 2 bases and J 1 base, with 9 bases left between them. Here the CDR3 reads CASSFFAGNTEAFF. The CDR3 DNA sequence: TGCGCCAGCAGCTTCTTCGCGGGGAACACTGAAGCTTTCTTT. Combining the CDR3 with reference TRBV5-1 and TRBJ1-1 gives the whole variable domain KAGVTQTPRYLIKTRGQQVTLSCSPISGHRSVSWYQQTPGQGLQFLFEYFSETQRNKGNFPGRFSGRQFSNSRSEMNVSTLELGDSALYLCASSFFAGNTEAFFGQGTRLTVV.

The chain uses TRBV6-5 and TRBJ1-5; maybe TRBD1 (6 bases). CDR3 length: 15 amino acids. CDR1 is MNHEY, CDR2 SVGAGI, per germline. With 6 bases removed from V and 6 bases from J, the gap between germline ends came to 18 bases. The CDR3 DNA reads TGTGCCAGCAGCGTACCCCGGGACATTTCTCAGCCCCAGCATTTT. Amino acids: CASSVPRDISQPQHF.

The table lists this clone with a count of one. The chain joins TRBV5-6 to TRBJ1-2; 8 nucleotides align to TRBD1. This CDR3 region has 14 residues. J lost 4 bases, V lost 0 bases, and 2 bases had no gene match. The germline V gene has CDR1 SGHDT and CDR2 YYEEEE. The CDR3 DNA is TGTGCCAGCAGCTTGGGGACAGGGCCCTATGGCTACACCTTC. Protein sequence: CASSLGTGPYGYTF.